Below, 12 T cell receptor beta chains from the same sample are listed, as sequenced in a study of blood T cell repertoires in COVID-19 (dated by TCRdb to 2019 to 2021). Libraries were constructed by the immunoSEQ multiplex PCR assay. What TCRdb holds here is the immuneACCESS table cut down to in-frame rearrangements. Part of the clones is not present; checked against another copy, under half of the missing clones reflect an unresolved V gene, and the others are unexplained. This sample gives 150,000 to 200,000 clones in total; roughly 80% of them show up just once. Approximately 6% of the sample is taken by the ten largest. Specimen: peripheral blood. Receptors were obtained from a woman in her 40s with COVID-19, enrolled during active disease.

The V and J genes are TRBV27 and TRBJ1-4; no firm D call. Germline CDR1 reads MNHEY; CDR2 reads SMNVEV (reference sequence). The CDR3 contains 15 residues. Trimming shortened V by 6 bases and J by 8 bases, and 19 bases separated the two germline ends. The CDR3 nucleotides read TGTGCCAGCAGCTCCCCGGGCGGGGTTAACGAAAAACTGTTTTTT. Translated, it gives CASSSPGGVNEKLFF. Complete variable domain (other parts from reference TRBV27 and TRBJ1-4): EAQVTQNPRYLITVTGKKLTVTCSQNMNHEYMSWYRQDPGLGLRQIYYSMNVEVTDKGDVPEGYKVSRKEKRNFPLILESPSPNQTSLYFCASSSPGGVNEKLFFGSGTQLSVL.

Only one count was recorded for this clone. V gene TRBV19 combines with J gene TRBJ2-1; 8 bases match TRBD2. The CDR3 sequence is 15 residues long. Germline V gene data show CDR1 as LNHDA and CDR2 as SQIVND (reference sequence). The ends lost 6 bases at V and 2 bases at J; junction bases unmatched: 6. The CDR3 region has the DNA TGTGCCAGTAGGGTAGCGGGATGGGCCTACAATGAGCAGTTCTTC. Amino acids: CASRVAGWAYNEQFF.

V gene TRBV27 combines with J gene TRBJ2-3; 12 nucleotides align to TRBD2. Germline CDR1 and CDR2: MNHEY and SMNVEV (reference sequence). Losses at the gene ends were 6 bases for V and 1 base for J; bases not matched to a gene: 14. This CDR3 contains 19 residues. The CDR3 region is CASSRGLAGQSGGTDTQYF. In DNA, the CDR3 is TGTGCCAGCAGCCGAGGACTAGCGGGGCAGAGCGGGGGCACAGATACGCAGTATTTT.

V is TRBV20-1 and J is TRBJ1-6; weak D call: TRBD1 (5 bases). CDR3 length: 14 amino acids. Germline V gene lookup returns CDR1 DFQATT and CDR2 SNEGSKA (reference sequence). V was cut by 3 bases and J by 7 bases, with 13 bases left in between. Here the CDR3 reads CSASDDSKNSPLHF. The CDR3 DNA reads TGCAGTGCTAGTGATGACAGCAAGAATTCACCCCTCCACTTT.

J is TRBJ2-1 and V is TRBV3-1 (or the pseudogene TRBV3-2); a weak D match, TRBD2 (5 bases). Germline V gives CDR1 LGHDT, CDR2 YNNKEL (reference sequence). Between the trimmed V and J ends, which lost 4 bases and 9 bases, there was a span of 19 bases. CDR3 length equals 15 residues. The CDR3 DNA is TGTGCCAGCAGCCGTCGGAGGTTCGACTTAGGTGAGCAGTTCTTC. Encoded protein: CASSRRRFDLGEQFF.

This chain uses TRBV27 with TRBJ2-7, with a possible D match to TRBD1 (7 bases). V was cut by 7 bases and J by 2 bases, with 15 bases left in between. Germline CDR1 is MNHEY and CDR2 is SMNVEV (reference sequence). The CDR3 is 14 amino acids. Here the CDR3 reads CASIPDREAYEQYF. The CDR3 nucleotides are TGTGCCAGCATCCCTGACAGGGAGGCCTACGAGCAGTACTTC.

The genes are TRBV18 and TRBJ2-1, with TRBD2 matching over 8 bases. CDR1 and CDR2 (germline): KGHSH, LQKENI. V lost 1 base to trimming and J lost 7 bases; unmatched junction nucleotides: 6. The CDR3 loop spans 15 amino acids. CDR3: CASSPRTGTRNEQFF. The CDR3 nucleotides are TGTGCCAGCTCACCACGAACAGGGACTAGGAATGAGCAGTTCTTC.

This sequence joins TRBV7-2 and TRBJ1-2; weak D call: TRBD1 (5 bases). CDR3 length: 16 amino acids. With 1 base removed from V and 8 bases from J, the gap between germline ends came to 20 bases. The V gene's germline CDR1 is SGHTA and CDR2 FQGNSA. The CDR3 nucleotides read TGTGCCAGCAGCTTAGTATCCGGGACTGGATCCGTAGGCTACACCTTC. Residues: CASSLVSGTGSVGYTF. Variable domain in full (rest from reference TRBV7-2 and TRBJ1-2): GAGVSQSPSNKVTEKGKDVELRCDPISGHTALYWYRQSLGQGLEFLIYFQGNSAPDKSGLPSDRFSAERTGGSVSTLTIQRTQQEDSAVYLCASSLVSGTGSVGYTFGSGTRLTVV.

The gene calls are TRBV3-1 (or the pseudogene TRBV3-2) and TRBJ2-1; 11 nucleotides match TRBD2. Trimming cost V 0 bases and J 10 bases; bases outside gene matches: 8. The CDR3 is made up of 16 amino acids. The V gene's germline CDR1 is LGHDT and CDR2 YNNKEL (reference sequence). The CDR3 bases are TGTGCCAGCAGCCAAGAACCTAGCGGGAGGTTTTGGGAGCAGTTCTTC. Amino acid sequence: CASSQEPSGRFWEQFF.

The chain is built from TRBV5-6 and TRBJ2-5, with D tentatively TRBD1 (6 bases). Germline V gene sequence: CDR1 SGHDT, CDR2 YYEEEE. This CDR3 is built from 18 residues. Trimming removed 4 bases at V and 0 bases at J, with 22 bases between. CDR3 in DNA: TGTGCCAGCAGCCCAGGGACATCGCCTGGCTGGTACCAAGAGACCCAGTACTTC. Its translation is CASSPGTSPGWYQETQYF.

This clone appeared a few times. The chain carries TRBV11-2 and TRBJ2-7; D gene uncertain. The CDR3 contains 15 residues. Germline loops: CDR1 SGHAT, CDR2 FQNNGV. The V end was cut by 5 bases, the J end by 2 bases, with 16 bases between. The CDR3 DNA follows: TGTGCCAGCAGCCCCGGTTTGCACCCAACCTACGAGCAGTACTTC. This codes for CASSPGLHPTYEQYF.

In DNA form, the CDR3 reads TGTGCCTGGATCGACACAGGGGGCTACACTGAAGCTTTCTTT. It encodes CAWIDTGGYTEAFF. This chain links TRBV30 with TRBJ1-1, with TRBD1 identical over 9 bases. This CDR3 is 14 amino acids long. Germline V CDR1 and CDR2: GTSNPN, SVGIG (reference sequence). V lost 4 bases, J lost 3 bases, and 6 bases stayed unmatched.